The T cell receptor (beta chain) described here comes from a study of tumor-infiltrating lymphocytes in oesophageal squamous cell carcinoma. TCRdb ran MiXCR on the PCR reads and lists one entry per CDR3 protein. The table shows 10,000 or so distinct CDR3 sequences, with roughly 60% occurring only once. The CDR3 covers 14 residues. Germline V gives CDR1 SGHVT, CDR2 SQSDAQ. V gene TRBV7-4 combines with J gene TRBJ2-1, with 9 bases lining up with TRBD1. The better agreement between TRBJ2-5 and the DNA end casts doubt on the J call. This TCR was sampled from a male donor with esophageal squamous cell carcinoma. The sequencing input was esophageal tumor tissue. CDR3 bases: TGTGCCAGCAGCGACCGGACAGGGGAAGAGACCCAGTACTTC. This sequence encodes CASSDRTGEETQYF.